These T cell receptor beta chains were read from a single sample in a study of cytomegalovirus exposure and HLA in healthy donors. Clones were sequenced by immunoSEQ multiplex PCR, and TCRdb holds only the in-frame ones, with some missing. The data contain some 150,000 clones, around nine tenths of them singletons. Sequencing was carried out using PBMCs. Every receptor here comes from a woman under 40 in good health and CMV-seronegative. The CDR3 runs from the conserved cysteine through the conserved F or W.

len: 15; v_gene: TRBV18; CDR3aa: CASSQRTGGVYEQYF
len: 15; v_gene: TRBV9; CDR3aa: CASSPRTGDPGELFF
len: 16; v_gene: TRBV28; CDR3aa: CASSLITGLSTGELFF
len: 15; v_gene: TRBV7-9; CDR3aa: CASSTGSRLDNEQFF
len: 13; v_gene: TRBV7-9; CDR3aa: CASSPDRRGEQYF
len: 16; v_gene: TRBV5-1; CDR3aa: CASSSGQQAYQETQYF
len: 21; v_gene: TRBV10-3; CDR3aa: CAIRTAGTSGGPLRSYNEQFF
len: 11; v_gene: TRBV30; CDR3aa: CAWQISYEQYF
len: 16; v_gene: TRBV27; CDR3aa: CASSLWALANYNEQFF
len: 14; v_gene: TRBV4-1; CDR3aa: CASRRGEGRYEQYF
len: 19; v_gene: TRBV28; CDR3aa: CASSLLGGRELINTGELFF
len: 16; v_gene: TRBV28; CDR3aa: CASSLVTGDGGYGYTF
len: 11; v_gene: TRBV5-5; CDR3aa: CASSFSGSYTF
len: 15; v_gene: TRBV6-6; CDR3aa: CASSRGTGLAGELFF
len: 18; v_gene: TRBV5-6; CDR3aa: CASSLESGRTGARTEAFF
len: 12; v_gene: TRBV29-1; CDR3aa: CSVATGKETQYF
len: 14; v_gene: TRBV2; CDR3aa: CASRGTGWNQPQHF
len: 17; v_gene: TRBV28; CDR3aa: CASSSLTGLGSGNTIYF
len: 16; v_gene: TRBV5-4; CDR3aa: CASSMLGGGTNYGYTF
len: 11; v_gene: TRBV28; CDR3aa: CASSTPRKLFF